One and the same sample provided the 8 T cell receptor beta chains below, sequenced in a study of shared clonotypes between healthy human individuals (TCRdb year 2020). To prepare the library, the immunoSEQ multiplex PCR assay was applied. TCRdb took this table from immuneACCESS and kept in-frame rearrangements with V and J called. Such tables lack part of the clones; where checked against another copy, unresolved V genes explain under half of the gap, and the rest is unexplained. The sample yields roughly 2 million clones; roughly 94% were counted once. The top ten constitute roughly 0.13% of the sample. Sequenced input: naive CD4+ T cells sorted from blood. The cell subset or site label, as the study defines it: CD45RA+ positively selected. The receptors were sampled from a man aged 18 to 30 in good health.

This clone was seen once. V usage is TRBV7-2 and J usage is TRBJ2-3, with D unresolved. V gave up 5 bases and J gave up 9 bases, with 12 bases separating them. Germline CDR1 SGHTA, CDR2 FQGNSA. The CDR3 consists of 12 residues. CDR3 DNA: TGTGCCAGCAGCGCCGCCGTGAGGACGCAGTATTTT. This sequence encodes CASSAAVRTQYF.

The V and J genes are TRBV25-1 and TRBJ1-2, with TRBD1 matching over 8 bases. Looked up from germline, CDR1 is MGHDK and CDR2 is SYGVNS. After removal of 8 bases from V and 4 bases from J, the junction contained 6 bases not matched to a gene. The CDR3 consists of 13 residues. In DNA, the CDR3 is TGTGCCAGCGGAACCGGGACAGGCTATGGCTACACCTTC. This translates into CASGTGTGYGYTF.

This clone appeared once. V is TRBV10-3 and J is TRBJ2-3, with D possibly matching TRBD1 (6 bases). Germline loops: CDR1 ENHRY, CDR2 SYGVKD. This CDR3 region has 15 residues. Trimming cost V 4 bases and J 0 bases, with 11 bases left between them. The CDR3 sequence: CAISANRASTDTQYF. The CDR3 region has the DNA TGTGCCATCAGTGCGAACAGGGCGAGCACAGATACGCAGTATTTT.

The rearrangement links TRBV5-1 to TRBJ2-1, with TRBD2 matching 10 bases. The V gene end was trimmed by 0 bases and the J gene end by 8 bases; junction bases not matched to a gene: 8. The germline CDR1 and CDR2 sequences are SGHRS and YFSETQ. The CDR3 contains 16 residues. The CDR3 sequence is CASSLGTSGWGDEQFF. The CDR3 DNA reads TGCGCCAGCAGCTTGGGGACTAGCGGCTGGGGGGATGAGCAGTTCTTC.

The gene calls are TRBV6-6 and TRBJ2-2; TRBD2 aligns across 9 bases. The CDR3 is 15 residues long. The V and J ends lost 4 bases and 3 bases, in that order; junction bases with no gene match: 3. CDR1 MNHNY and CDR2 SVGAGI come from the germline V gene (reference sequence). The chain's CDR3 is CASSLPSGDTGELFF. The CDR3 region has the DNA TGTGCCAGCAGTTTGCCTAGCGGGGACACCGGGGAGCTGTTTTTT.

This chain connects TRBV6-1 to TRBJ2-5; D is unclear. Germline V gives CDR1 MNHNS, CDR2 SASEGT. The CDR3 is made up of 15 amino acids. V was pared by 5 bases and J by 0 bases, with 13 bases between. CDR3 protein: CASSRTYNHQETQYF. CDR3 in DNA: TGTGCCAGCAGTAGAACATATAACCACCAAGAGACCCAGTACTTC.

V gene TRBV30 combines with J gene TRBJ1-4; TRBD1 is a possible D gene (6 bases). This CDR3 spans 14 amino acids. In germline, CDR1 is GTSNPN, CDR2 SVGIG (reference sequence). V lost 5 bases and J lost 4, with 14 bases in between. The CDR3 DNA follows: TGTGCCTGGCGGGGGGACATCCGTAATGAAAAACTGTTTTTT. As protein: CAWRGDIRNEKLFF. The full variable domain, completed using reference TRBV30 and TRBJ1-4, is SQTIHQWPATLVQPVGSPLSLECTVEGTSNPNLYWYRQAAGRGLQLLFYSVGIGQISSEVPQNLSASRPQDRQFILSSKKLLLSDSGFYLCAWRGDIRNEKLFFGSGTQLSVL.

The chain uses TRBV25-1 and TRBJ1-4; a weak D match, TRBD1 (6 bases). Germline-derived CDR1 and CDR2 are MGHDK and SYGVNS. CDR3 length: 13 amino acids. Trimming cost V 10 bases and J 8 bases, with 17 bases left between them. The CDR3 DNA is TGTGCCACCCGTCAGGGGACTAGGGAAAAACTGTTTTTT. It is translated as CATRQGTREKLFF.